One T cell receptor (beta chain) is described in this entry. Its antigen remains unknown. These data come from a study of tissue T cells after allogeneic stem cell transplantation. Broader study findings: Across patients, clones rarely overlapped, yet motif clusters were shared tissue-specifically.

Adult allogeneic hematopoietic cell transplant recipients with steroid-refractory graft-versus-host disease were prospectively enrolled for research autopsy. Gastrointestinal graft-versus-host disease was present in all patients, each treated with several therapy lines. The table came from immunoSEQ multiplex PCR; TCRdb's copy has only in-frame clones and leaves some out. Of thousands of clones listed, roughly 60% are singletons. The CDR3 has 15 amino acids. Germline CDR1 and CDR2: LGHDT and YNNKEL (reference sequence). The V end was cut by 1 base, the J end by 3 bases, with 13 bases between. The sample was ileal tissue, taken at autopsy. The clonotype originates from an older male patient with steroid-refractory graft-versus-host disease after an allogeneic stem cell transplant. Some T cells may be transferred from the graft donor. The rearrangement uses TRBV3-1 (or the pseudogene TRBV3-2) and TRBJ2-7; unclear D gene. The CDR3 nucleotides read TGTGCCAGCAGCCAAGGGGGATCCTACCACTACGAGCAGTACTTC. Amino acids: CASSQGGSYHYEQYF.